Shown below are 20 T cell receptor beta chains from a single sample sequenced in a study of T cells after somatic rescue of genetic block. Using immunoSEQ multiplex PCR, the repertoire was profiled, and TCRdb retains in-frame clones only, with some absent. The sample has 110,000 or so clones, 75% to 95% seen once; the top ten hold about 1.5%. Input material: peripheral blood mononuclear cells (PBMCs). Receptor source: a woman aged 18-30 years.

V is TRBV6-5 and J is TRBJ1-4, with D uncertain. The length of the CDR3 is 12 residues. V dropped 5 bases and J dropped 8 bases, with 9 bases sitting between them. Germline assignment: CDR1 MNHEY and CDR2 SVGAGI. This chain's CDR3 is CASSNRGEKLFF. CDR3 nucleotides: TGTGCCAGCAGTAACCGGGGAGAAAAACTGTTTTTT.

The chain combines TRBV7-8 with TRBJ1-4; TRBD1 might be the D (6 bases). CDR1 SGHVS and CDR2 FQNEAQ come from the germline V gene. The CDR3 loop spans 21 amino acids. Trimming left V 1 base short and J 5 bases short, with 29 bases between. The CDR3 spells CASSLDRFRDTRPNPNEKLFF. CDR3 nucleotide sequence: TGTGCCAGCAGCTTAGATCGGTTCCGGGACACACGCCCCAACCCAAATGAAAAACTGTTTTTT.

The CDR3 protein is CASSSERGRYNEQFF. The CDR3 bases are TGTGCCAGCAGTTCGGAGCGGGGGCGGTACAATGAGCAGTTCTTC. J is TRBJ2-1 and V is TRBV27, with TRBD2 matching 8 bases. This CDR3 has 15 amino acids. The germline gives CDR1 MNHEY, CDR2 SMNVEV (reference sequence). V was pared by 4 bases and J by 4 bases, with 6 bases of the junction left unmatched.

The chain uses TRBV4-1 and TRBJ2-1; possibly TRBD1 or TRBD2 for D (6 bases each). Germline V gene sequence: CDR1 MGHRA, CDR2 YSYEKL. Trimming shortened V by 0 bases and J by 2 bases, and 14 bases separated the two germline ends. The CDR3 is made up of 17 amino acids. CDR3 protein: CASSQERRGVTYNEQFF. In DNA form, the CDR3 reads TGCGCCAGCAGCCAAGAGCGGAGGGGGGTCACCTACAATGAGCAGTTCTTC.

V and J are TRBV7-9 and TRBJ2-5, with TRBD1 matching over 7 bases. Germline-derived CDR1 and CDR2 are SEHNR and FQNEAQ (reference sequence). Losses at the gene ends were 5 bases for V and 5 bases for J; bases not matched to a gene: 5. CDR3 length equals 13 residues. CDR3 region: CASSPGQYETQYF. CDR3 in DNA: TGTGCCAGCAGCCCGGGACAGTACGAGACCCAGTACTTC.

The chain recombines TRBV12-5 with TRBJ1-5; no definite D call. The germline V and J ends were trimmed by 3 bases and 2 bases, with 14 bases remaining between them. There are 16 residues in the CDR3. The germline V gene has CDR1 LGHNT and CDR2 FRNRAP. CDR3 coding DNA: TGTGCTAGTGGTTTATTGGGTTTAGGTGGCAATCAGCCCCAGCATTTT. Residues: CASGLLGLGGNQPQHF.

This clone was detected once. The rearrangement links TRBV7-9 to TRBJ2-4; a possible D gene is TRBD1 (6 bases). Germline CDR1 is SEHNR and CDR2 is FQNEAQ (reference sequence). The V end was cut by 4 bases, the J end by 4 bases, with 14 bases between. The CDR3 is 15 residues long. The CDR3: CASSYIPQGKNIQYF. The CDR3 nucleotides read TGTGCCAGCAGCTACATCCCCCAGGGGAAAAACATTCAGTACTTC.

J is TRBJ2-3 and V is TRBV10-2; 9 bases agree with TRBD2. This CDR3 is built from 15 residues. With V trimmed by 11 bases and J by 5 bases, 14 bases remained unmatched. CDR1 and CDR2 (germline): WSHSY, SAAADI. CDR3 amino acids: CAVLGASGVLDTQYF. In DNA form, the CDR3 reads TGCGCCGTCTTAGGGGCTAGCGGGGTCCTAGATACGCAGTATTTT.

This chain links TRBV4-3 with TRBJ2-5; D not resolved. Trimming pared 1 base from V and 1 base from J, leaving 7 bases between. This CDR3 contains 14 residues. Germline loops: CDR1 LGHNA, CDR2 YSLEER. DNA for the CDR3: TGCGCCAGCAGCCAAGGGCTCAGCCAAGAGACCCAGTACTTC. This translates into CASSQGLSQETQYF.

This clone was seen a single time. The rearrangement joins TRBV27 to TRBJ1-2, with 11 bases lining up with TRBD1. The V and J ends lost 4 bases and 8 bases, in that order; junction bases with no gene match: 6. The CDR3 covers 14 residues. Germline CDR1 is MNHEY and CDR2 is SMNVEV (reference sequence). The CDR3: CASSWGQGGFGYTF. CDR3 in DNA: TGTGCCAGCAGTTGGGGACAGGGGGGATTCGGCTACACCTTC.

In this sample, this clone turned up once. The CDR3 sequence: CASSYGPLGDEQYF. As DNA, the CDR3 is TGTGCCAGCAGCTACGGCCCCCTCGGGGACGAGCAGTACTTC. The chain combines TRBV5-4 with TRBJ2-7, with D perhaps matching TRBD2 (5 bases). The CDR3 runs to 14 residues. Germline CDR1 is SGHNT and CDR2 is YYREEE (reference sequence). V gave up 3 bases and J gave up 5 bases, with 15 bases separating them.

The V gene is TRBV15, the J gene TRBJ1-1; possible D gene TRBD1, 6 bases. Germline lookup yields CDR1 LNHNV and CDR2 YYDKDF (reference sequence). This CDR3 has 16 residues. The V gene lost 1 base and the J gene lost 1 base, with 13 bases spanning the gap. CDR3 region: CATSRGTVARNTEAFF. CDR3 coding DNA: TGTGCCACCAGCAGAGGGACAGTGGCCAGGAACACTGAAGCTTTCTTT.

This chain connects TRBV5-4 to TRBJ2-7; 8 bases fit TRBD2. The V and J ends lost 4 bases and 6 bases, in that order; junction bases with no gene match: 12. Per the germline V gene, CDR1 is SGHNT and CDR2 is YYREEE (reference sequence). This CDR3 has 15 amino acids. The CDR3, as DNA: TGTGCCAGCAGCGGATTAGCGGGGTTTGGCATCGAGCAGTACTTC. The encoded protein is CASSGLAGFGIEQYF.

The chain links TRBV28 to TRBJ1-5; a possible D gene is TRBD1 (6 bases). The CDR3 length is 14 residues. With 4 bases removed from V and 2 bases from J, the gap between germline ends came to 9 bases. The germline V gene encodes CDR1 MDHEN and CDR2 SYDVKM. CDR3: CASSSGVGNQPQHF. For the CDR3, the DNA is TGTGCCAGCAGTTCAGGGGTCGGCAATCAGCCCCAGCATTTT.

CDR3 nucleotide sequence: TGTGCCGCCCGATCGAGGGGGACAGGGGGAAATTCACCCCTCCACTTT. Its protein product is CAARSRGTGGNSPLHF. The rearrangement uses TRBV28 and TRBJ1-6; 11 nucleotides align to TRBD1. Per germline, CDR1 MDHEN and CDR2 SYDVKM. The CDR3 has 16 residues. Trimming cost V 11 bases and J 7 bases; bases outside gene matches: 13.

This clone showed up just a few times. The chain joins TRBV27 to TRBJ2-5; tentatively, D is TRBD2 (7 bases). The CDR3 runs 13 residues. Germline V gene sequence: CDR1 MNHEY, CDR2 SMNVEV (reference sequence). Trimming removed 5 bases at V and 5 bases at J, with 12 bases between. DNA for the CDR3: TGTGCCAGCAGTGGGGGGGCCGGGGAGACCCAGTACTTC. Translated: CASSGGAGETQYF.

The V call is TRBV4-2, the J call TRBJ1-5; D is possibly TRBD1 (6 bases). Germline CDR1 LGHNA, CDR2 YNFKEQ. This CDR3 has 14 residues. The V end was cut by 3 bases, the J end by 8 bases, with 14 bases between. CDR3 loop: CASSQEGVLKPQHF. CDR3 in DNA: TGTGCCAGCAGCCAGGAGGGGGTTTTGAAGCCCCAGCATTTT.

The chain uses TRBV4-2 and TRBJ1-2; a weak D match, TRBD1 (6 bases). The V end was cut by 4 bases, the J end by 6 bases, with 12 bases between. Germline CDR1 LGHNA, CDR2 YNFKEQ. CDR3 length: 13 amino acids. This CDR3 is CASSLRTAHGYTF. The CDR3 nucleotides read TGTGCCAGCAGCCTCAGGACAGCACATGGCTACACCTTC.

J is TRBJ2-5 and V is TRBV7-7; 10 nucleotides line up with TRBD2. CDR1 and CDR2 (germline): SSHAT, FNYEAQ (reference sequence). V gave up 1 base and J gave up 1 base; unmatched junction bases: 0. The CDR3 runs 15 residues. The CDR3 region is CASSLERGGQETQYF. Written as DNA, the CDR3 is TGTGCCAGCAGCTTAGAGCGGGGGGGCCAAGAGACCCAGTACTTC.

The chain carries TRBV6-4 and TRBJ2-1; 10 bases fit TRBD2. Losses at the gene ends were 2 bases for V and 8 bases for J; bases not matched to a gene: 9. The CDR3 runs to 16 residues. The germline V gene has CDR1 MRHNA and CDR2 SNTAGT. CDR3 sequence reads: CASSDRAGGPKHEQFF. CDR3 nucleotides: TGTGCCAGCAGTGACCGAGCGGGGGGGCCGAAGCATGAGCAGTTCTTC.